This TCR beta chain comes out of a study of blood T cells in healthy people across ages. Overall study: Through template switching, about one barcoded beta molecule was captured per two T cells, as measured in model experiments.

A second PCR, run for about 7 to 11 cycles, used a sample-barcoded 5' primer plus a J-beta primer mix. TCRdb fed the 5' RACE reads into MiXCR, producing one record per CDR3 protein. The table has hundreds of thousands of distinct CDR3 sequences, over 40% seen once; the top ten hold about 13%. Material for sequencing was blood. The clonotype was recovered from an elderly woman in good health.

The CDR3 bases are TGTGCCACCAGCAATGGGGGAACAGATACGCAGTATTTT. Its protein is CATSNGGTDTQYF. The genes are TRBV15 and TRBJ2-3; the D call may be TRBD1 or TRBD2 (5 bases each). Trimming took off 4 bases at V and 3 bases at J, with 8 bases between the two ends. Germline assignment: CDR1 LNHNV and CDR2 YYDKDF (reference sequence). CDR3 length: 13 amino acids.